A selection of T cell receptor beta chains follows, all from one sample in a study of blood T cells in healthy people across ages. TCRdb re-derived calls from the 5' RACE reads in MiXCR, one entry per CDR3 protein. The table lists about 1.5 million distinct CDR3 sequences, around two fifths of them singletons. Sequenced material: blood. The receptors shown here come from a woman in her late teens or twenties in good health. CDR3s include the opening cysteine and the closing phenylalanine or tryptophan. The D gene is left open where the match is weak. Clone sizes are given selectively: once, few, many, or a class where the clone is expanded.

NA,TRBJ2-1,NA,TRBV20-1,CSARVERGDEQFF,TGCAGTGCTAGAGTTGAGAGGGGGGATGAGCAGTTCTTC
TRBD2,TRBJ2-3,NA,TRBV4-1,CASNQKGGTSGLSTDTQYF,TGCGCCAGCAACCAAAAAGGGGGGACTAGCGGCCTCTCCACAGATACGCAGTATTTT
NA,TRBJ1-1,NA,TRBV10-3,CAIRDGTANTEAFF,TGTGCCATCAGGGACGGGACGGCGAACACTGAAGCTTTCTTT
NA,TRBJ2-4,NA,TRBV20-1,CSARIDGPQYF,TGCAGTGCTCGCATCGATGGGCCCCAGTACTTC
NA,TRBJ2-7,NA,TRBV12-3/TRBV12-4,CASGQSNEQYF,TGTGCCAGCGGGCAAAGCAACGAGCAGTACTTC
NA,TRBJ2-1,NA,TRBV10-3,CAIRGQPVNEQFF,TGTGCCATCAGGGGACAACCAGTCAATGAGCAGTTCTTC
NA,TRBJ2-7,NA,TRBV6-1,CASRDLWVYEQYF,TGTGCCAGCAGGGACCTCTGGGTCTACGAGCAGTACTTC
TRBD1,TRBJ1-2,few,TRBV5-1,CASSVQGQAHYGYTF,TGCGCCAGCAGCGTACAAGGACAGGCGCACTATGGCTACACCTTC
TRBD1,TRBJ1-6,few,TRBV4-1,CASSQAGTVLNSPLHF,TGCGCCAGCAGCCAAGCCGGGACAGTACTTAATTCACCCCTCCACTTT
NA,TRBJ2-1,NA,TRBV4-2,CASSRGETGDNEQFF,TGTGCCAGCAGCCGAGGGGAGACTGGGGACAATGAGCAGTTCTTC
NA,TRBJ1-5,few,TRBV29-1,CSVEPPGDSNQPQHF,TGCAGCGTTGAGCCTCCAGGGGATAGCAATCAGCCCCAGCATTTT
NA,TRBJ1-2,NA,TRBV29-1,CSVESGYGYTF,TGCAGCGTTGAATCAGGGTATGGCTACACCTTC
NA,TRBJ1-1,few,TRBV5-1,CASSFTPNTEAFF,TGCGCCAGCAGCTTTACACCGAACACTGAAGCTTTCTTT
NA,TRBJ1-5,NA,TRBV7-9,CASSLRGEDQPQHF,TGTGCCAGCAGCTTACGAGGGGAAGATCAGCCCCAGCATTTT
NA,TRBJ1-2,few,TRBV14,CASSQVTYYGYTF,TGTGCCAGCAGCCAAGTTACGTACTATGGCTACACCTTC